These T cell receptor beta chains were read from a single sample in a study of cytomegalovirus exposure and HLA in healthy donors. Produced via immunoSEQ multiplex PCR; TCRdb's table is partial and in-frame only. This sample has about 140,000 clones, with approximately 80% found just once. Sequenced material: PBMCs. The receptors shown here come from a man younger than 45 in good health and CMV-seropositive. Both conserved end residues are part of each CDR3. D genes are given only for firm matches. Not every row has a clone size; where given, it reads once, few, many or a size class.

>TRBD1|TRBV6-1|few|TRBJ1-5
CASSARDRGTGQPQHF
TGTGCCAGCAGTGCAAGGGACAGGGGGACCGGGCAGCCCCAGCATTTT
>.|TRBV6-1|.|TRBJ2-3
CASSPQWTSTDTQYF
TGTGCCAGCAGTCCTCAGTGGACTAGCACAGATACGCAGTATTTT
>.|TRBV6-1|.|TRBJ1-5
CASSLREAQPQHF
TGTGCCAGCAGTCTTAGGGAGGCTCAGCCCCAGCATTTT
>TRBD2|TRBV27|.|TRBJ2-7
CASSTPGTSGTYEQYF
TGTGCCAGCAGTACCCCGGGGACTAGCGGCACCTACGAGCAGTACTTC
>.|TRBV4-2|.|TRBJ1-2
CASSPPTWRTRANYGYTF
TGTGCCAGCAGCCCTCCCACTTGGAGGACGCGAGCTAACTATGGCTACACCTTC
>TRBD1|TRBV7-9|.|TRBJ1-6
CSSRDRDSPLHF
TGTTCCAGCAGGGACAGGGATTCACCCCTCCACTTT
>.|TRBV7-2|.|TRBJ2-1
CASSPRSEQFF
TGTGCCAGCAGCCCCCGGTCCGAGCAGTTCTTC
>.|TRBV14|.|TRBJ2-3
CASSLLRAGTQYF
TGTGCCAGCAGCCTATTAAGAGCGGGTACGCAGTATTTT
>.|TRBV7-3|.|TRBJ2-2
CASSLNRAGELFF
TGTGCCAGCAGCTTAAACCGCGCCGGGGAGCTGTTTTTT
>.|TRBV7-8|.|TRBJ2-1
CASSHARSSYNEQFF
TGTGCCAGCAGCCACGCCCGGAGCTCCTACAATGAGCAGTTCTTC
>.|TRBV27|.|TRBJ2-7
CASSPLRERSYEQYF
TGTGCCAGCAGTCCCCTTCGGGAACGATCCTACGAGCAGTACTTC
>TRBD2|TRBV6-6|.|TRBJ2-1
CASRGTRGAYYNEQFF
TGTGCCAGCAGAGGAACGCGGGGGGCCTACTACAATGAGCAGTTCTTC
>TRBD2|TRBV2|.|TRBJ2-1
CASSDTGLTHNEQFF
TGTGCCAGCAGTGACACGGGACTAACACACAATGAGCAGTTCTTC
>.|TRBV15|.|TRBJ2-5
CATSWGEETQYF
TGTGCCACCAGCTGGGGGGAAGAGACCCAGTACTTC
>.|TRBV14|.|TRBJ1-1
CASSPPRGGGTEAFF
TGTGCCAGCAGCCCCCCTAGGGGAGGTGGCACTGAAGCTTTCTTT
>.|TRBV27|.|TRBJ1-6
CASSSGTLNPLNSPLHF
TGTGCCAGCAGTTCCGGGACACTAAACCCTCTCAATTCACCCCTCCACTTT
>TRBD1|TRBV15|.|TRBJ1-5
CATSRDAPGQGFQPQHF
TGTGCCACCAGCAGAGATGCCCCGGGACAGGGGTTTCAGCCCCAGCATTTT
>TRBD1|TRBV5-3|.|TRBJ2-7
CARKWGTGSDEQYF
TGTGCCAGAAAGTGGGGGACAGGGTCAGACGAGCAGTACTTC
>.|TRBV14|.|TRBJ1-1
CASSQDLGGTEAFF
TGTGCCAGCAGCCAAGATCTCGGCGGCACTGAAGCTTTCTTT
>.|TRBV28|.|TRBJ2-7
CASSPPGQTPEQYF
TGTGCCAGCAGTCCCCCCGGACAGACTCCCGAGCAGTACTTC
>.|TRBV28|.|TRBJ1-2
CASRNSIQYYGYTF
TGTGCCAGCAGGAACTCAATACAGTACTATGGCTACACCTTC
>TRBD1|TRBV19|.|TRBJ1-4
CASSPTGTGNEKLFF
TGTGCCAGTAGTCCCACCGGGACAGGTAATGAAAAACTGTTTTTT
>.|TRBV10-1|.|TRBJ2-7
CASVGGEDGFLEKYF
TGCGCCAGCGTCGGGGGAGAGGACGGCTTCTTGGAAAAGTACTTC
>TRBD1|TRBV6-5|.|TRBJ1-4
CASSHGQGAGEKLFF
TGTGCCAGCAGTCACGGACAGGGGGCAGGTGAAAAACTGTTTTTT
>.|TRBV13|.|TRBJ2-4
CASSIQGGPSRENIQYF
TGTGCCAGCAGCATACAGGGGGGGCCCTCAAGGGAAAACATTCAGTACTTC
>.|TRBV7-9|.|TRBJ2-5
CASSAPSPRETQYF
TGTGCCAGCAGCGCCCCCAGCCCCAGGGAGACCCAGTACTTC
>TRBD1|TRBV5-1|few|TRBJ1-2
CASRVGTEYGYTF
TGCGCCAGCAGGGTCGGGACAGAATATGGCTACACCTTC
>.|TRBV6-1|.|TRBJ1-1
CASRDRSEAFF
TGTGCCAGCAGAGACAGGTCTGAAGCTTTCTTT
>.|TRBV5-4|.|TRBJ1-3
CASSLTGENTIYF
TGTGCCAGCAGCTTGACGGGGGAAAACACCATATATTTT
>TRBD2|TRBV4-1|few|TRBJ2-7
CASSQDLGLAGSQQYF
TGCGCCAGCAGCCAAGATTTGGGACTAGCGGGATCGCAGCAGTACTTC
>TRBD2|TRBV29-1|.|TRBJ2-1
CSVEDPPGTRVGNEQFF
TGCAGCGTTGAAGATCCCCCGGGGACTAGAGTCGGCAATGAGCAGTTCTTC
>TRBD1|TRBV7-3|.|TRBJ2-7
CASSQAGTGGYEQYF
TGTGCCAGCAGCCAGGCCGGGACAGGAGGCTACGAGCAGTACTTC
>.|TRBV5-1|.|TRBJ2-1
CASSNYDPNLGEQFF
TGCGCCAGCAGCAACTACGACCCCAACCTGGGTGAGCAGTTCTTC
>TRBD2|TRBV11-3|.|TRBJ2-1
CASSLVSSGSYEQFF
TGTGCCAGCAGCTTAGTGTCTAGCGGGAGTTATGAGCAGTTCTTC
>.|TRBV28|once|TRBJ2-3
CASSFGQRTDTQYF
TGTGCCAGCAGTTTCGGACAGCGCACAGATACGCAGTATTTT
>TRBD1|TRBV27|.|TRBJ2-7
CASSLGTGGRYEQYF
TGTGCCAGCAGTTTAGGGACAGGGGGCCGGTACGAGCAGTACTTC
>TRBD1|TRBV6-5|.|TRBJ1-3
CASRTGTGSGNTIYF
TGTGCCAGCAGGACCGGGACAGGGTCTGGAAACACCATATATTTT
>TRBD1|TRBV4-1|.|TRBJ1-5
CASSQGQGKGYSNQPQHF
TGCGCCAGCAGCCAGGGACAGGGGAAAGGGTATAGCAATCAGCCCCAGCATTTT
>.|TRBV11-3|.|TRBJ2-1
CASSSGGTYNEQFF
TGTGCCAGCAGCTCAGGGGGGACCTACAATGAGCAGTTCTTC
>.|TRBV19|.|TRBJ1-2
CASSTPDSYGYTF
TGTGCCAGTAGTACTCCGGACAGCTATGGCTACACCTTC
>TRBD1|TRBV5-6|.|TRBJ2-1
CASSFGQAYNEQFF
TGTGCCAGCAGCTTTGGACAGGCCTACAATGAGCAGTTCTTC